This T cell receptor beta chain was found in a study of T cell responses to AZD1222 COVID-19 vaccine. On this clone: The antigen is not known.

The CDR3 has 14 residues. V lost 0 bases, J lost 3 bases, and 9 bases lay in between. In germline, CDR1 is LNHNV, CDR2 YYDKDF (reference sequence). Study outcomes and limitations: A mostly white British donor set with more females was recruited, and clonal diversity was possibly underestimated.

Assay: immunoSEQ multiplex PCR; the TCRdb copy retains only in-frame clones and omits some. The table includes around 180,000 clones, roughly nine tenths detected once. This sequence was found in an adult in good health. This material consisted of peripheral blood, taken on day 0 of AZD1222 vaccination. The chain has TRBV15 and TRBJ2-7; D possibly corresponds to TRBD2 (6 bases). CDR3 in DNA: TGTGCCACCAGCAGAGATTGGGGGGACTACGAGCAGTACTTC. Residues: CATSRDWGDYEQYF.